The 24 T cell receptor beta chains listed next were all sequenced from one sample in a study of T cell responses to AZD1222 COVID-19 vaccine. The method was immunoSEQ multiplex PCR; TCRdb's version includes in-frame clones alone and lacks a portion of them. The sample holds about 220,000 clones; around 93% are singletons and the top ten take around 1%. Sequences were derived from peripheral blood, sampled on day 0 of MenACWY control vaccination. These receptors all stem from an adult in good health.

The chain combines TRBV30 with TRBJ1-1; D possibly corresponds to TRBD1 (6 bases). The CDR3 spans 13 residues. V shed 2 bases and J shed 10 bases, with 17 bases lying between them. The V gene's germline CDR1 is GTSNPN and CDR2 SVGIG (reference sequence). The CDR3 loop is CAWSPGTTRGAFF. Here the CDR3 DNA reads TGTGCCTGGAGTCCCGGGACAACTCGTGGAGCTTTCTTT.

The chain links TRBV6-5 to TRBJ1-1; D unclear. The germline CDR1 and CDR2 sequences are MNHEY and SVGAGI. V lost 6 bases to trimming and J lost 0 bases, with 14 bases between them. The CDR3 consists of 15 residues. Here the CDR3 DNA reads TGTGCCAGCAGCAAAGAGGAGGCCTTGAACACTGAAGCTTTCTTT. The encoded protein is CASSKEEALNTEAFF.

The chain is built from TRBV6-6 and TRBJ2-7, with 8 bases matching TRBD1. The CDR3 sequence is 15 residues long. V gave up 4 bases and J gave up 4 bases; unmatched junction bases: 9. The germline CDR1 and CDR2 sequences are MNHNY and SVGAGI (reference sequence). CDR3 residues: CASSSRGRREYEQYF. CDR3 bases: TGTGCCAGCAGTTCCAGGGGGCGGAGGGAGTACGAGCAGTACTTC.

This clone was seen more than once but under ten times. This sample includes further DNA sequences coding for the same CDR3. The chain combines TRBV18 with TRBJ1-3; TRBD1 might be the D (5 bases). Germline CDR1 KGHSH, CDR2 LQKENI. The CDR3 loop spans 14 amino acids. The V end lost 3 bases, the J end lost 0 bases, and 6 bases lay between the germline ends. The CDR3 reads CASSPQGSGNTIYF. CDR3 DNA: TGTGCCAGCTCACCTCAGGGCTCTGGAAACACCATATATTTT.

V usage is TRBV12-3 or TRBV12-4 and J usage is TRBJ1-1, with TRBD1 as a possible D gene (5 bases). This CDR3 spans 13 amino acids. V shed 7 bases and J shed 4 bases, with 13 bases lying between them. This CDR3 is CASNQWGGTEAFF. The DNA for the CDR3 is TGTGCCAGCAACCAGTGGGGGGGCACTGAAGCTTTCTTT.

The chain recombines TRBV18 with TRBJ1-6; D gene unclear. V lost 4 bases, J lost 8 bases, and 9 bases lay in between. Looked up from germline, CDR1 is KGHSH and CDR2 is LQKENI. The CDR3 covers 13 residues. The CDR3 sequence: CASSLTRDSPLHF. The CDR3 region has the DNA TGTGCCAGCTCACTCACAAGAGATTCACCCCTCCACTTT. Using reference TRBV18 and TRBJ1-6 for the parts outside the CDR3, the full variable domain is NAGVMQNPRHLVRRRGQEARLRCSPMKGHSHVYWYRQLPEEGLKFMVYLQKENIIDESGMPKERFSAEFPKEGPSILRIQQVVRGDSAAYFCASSLTRDSPLHFGNGTRLTVT.

The chain uses TRBV12-5 and TRBJ1-2; D is ambiguous. Trimming removed 9 bases from V and 6 bases from J, with 8 bases in between. The CDR3 totals 10 residues. From germline, CDR1 is LGHNT and CDR2 FRNRAP. In DNA, the CDR3 is TGTGCTAGGATACTTGATGGCTACACCTTC. Protein product: CARILDGYTF.

V gene TRBV18 combines with J gene TRBJ1-6, with a weak D call TRBD1 (5 bases). The germline CDR1 and CDR2 sequences are KGHSH and LQKENI. The CDR3 is 14 residues long. Deletions cut 4 bases from V and 5 bases from J, with 9 bases between. The CDR3 region is CASSRGRDNSPLHF. CDR3 sequence (DNA): TGTGCCAGCTCACGAGGCAGGGATAATTCACCCCTCCACTTT. The whole variable domain, remainder taken from reference TRBV18 and TRBJ1-6, is NAGVMQNPRHLVRRRGQEARLRCSPMKGHSHVYWYRQLPEEGLKFMVYLQKENIIDESGMPKERFSAEFPKEGPSILRIQQVVRGDSAAYFCASSRGRDNSPLHFGNGTRLTVT.

The chain links TRBV11-2 to TRBJ1-1; 11 bases line up with TRBD1. J was trimmed by 6 bases and V by 2 bases; bases with no gene match: 11. The length of the CDR3 is 17 residues. CDR1 SGHAT and CDR2 FQNNGV come from the germline V gene. The CDR3 region is CASSLKYVRTGGPEAFF. In nucleotides, the CDR3 is TGTGCCAGCAGCTTAAAGTACGTTAGGACAGGGGGCCCTGAAGCTTTCTTT. Full variable domain (missing parts from reference TRBV11-2 and TRBJ1-1): EAGVAQSPRYKIIEKRQSVAFWCNPISGHATLYWYQQILGQGPKLLIQFQNNGVVDDSQLPKDRFSAERLKGVDSTLKIQPAKLEDSAVYLCASSLKYVRTGGPEAFFGQGTRLTVV.

The gene calls are TRBV30 and TRBJ2-3; the D gene is possibly TRBD2 (5 bases). V lost 0 bases and J 10 bases, leaving 11 bases between the germline ends. Germline V gene data show CDR1 as GTSNPN and CDR2 as SVGIG (reference sequence). The length of the CDR3 is 12 residues. CDR3 loop: CAWSVDSVPQYF. CDR3 nucleotide sequence: TGTGCCTGGAGTGTAGATAGCGTTCCGCAGTATTTT. The whole variable domain, remainder taken from reference TRBV30 and TRBJ2-3, is SQTIHQWPATLVQPVGSPLSLECTVEGTSNPNLYWYRQAAGRGLQLLFYSVGIGQISSEVPQNLSASRPQDRQFILSSKKLLLSDSGFYLCAWSVDSVPQYFGPGTRLTVL.

This chain joins TRBV2 and TRBJ1-5; 7 positions agree with TRBD1. CDR1 and CDR2 from the germline V gene are SNHLY and FYNNEI. J gave up 8 bases and V 3 bases, and 7 bases lay outside the gene matches. The CDR3 spans 14 residues. CDR3 sequence reads: CASSEWQGEKPQHF. As DNA, the CDR3 is TGTGCCAGCAGTGAGTGGCAGGGGGAGAAGCCCCAGCATTTT.

The rearrangement joins TRBV10-2 to TRBJ2-7; 10 bases align to TRBD2. The germline V gene has CDR1 WSHSY and CDR2 SAAADI. Trimming cost V 3 bases and J 2 bases; bases outside gene matches: 4. The CDR3 spans 15 residues. CDR3 nucleotide sequence: TGCGCCAGCAGTGAAGGGACTAGCGTTACCTACGAGCAGTACTTC. It encodes CASSEGTSVTYEQYF.

The chain employs TRBV19 and TRBJ2-6; D remains unclear. The germline gives CDR1 LNHDA, CDR2 SQIVND (reference sequence). V dropped 2 bases and J dropped 2 bases, with 10 bases sitting between them. The CDR3 loop spans 16 amino acids. The CDR3 sequence is CASSISGIPGANVLTF. The DNA for the CDR3 is TGTGCCAGTAGTATATCCGGAATCCCTGGGGCCAACGTCCTGACTTTC.

The chain carries TRBV19 and TRBJ2-2; D is undetermined. Per germline, CDR1 LNHDA and CDR2 SQIVND (reference sequence). CDR3 size: 13 residues. V was shortened by 6 bases and J by 1 base, with 6 bases between the two germline ends. CDR3 sequence reads: CASSRQNTGELFF. Written as DNA, the CDR3 is TGTGCCAGTAGCCGACAGAACACCGGGGAGCTGTTTTTT.

V and J are TRBV28 and TRBJ1-1, with D unresolved. This CDR3 comprises 14 residues. Trimming removed 9 bases from V and 7 bases from J, with 21 bases in between. In germline, CDR1 is MDHEN, CDR2 SYDVKM. DNA of the CDR3: TGTGCCAGTGGGAGGAGGGCGCCGACCCATGAAGCTTTCTTT. Protein: CASGRRAPTHEAFF.

The rearrangement uses TRBV5-8 and TRBJ1-5; D might be TRBD1 (5 bases). This CDR3 is 13 amino acids long. Trimming shortened V by 3 bases and J by 7 bases, and 11 bases separated the two germline ends. Germline V gene sequence: CDR1 SGHTS, CDR2 YDEGEE. Here the CDR3 reads CASSSQGLQPQHF. The CDR3 DNA is TGTGCCAGCAGCTCCCAGGGTTTACAGCCCCAGCATTTT.

V and J are TRBV30 and TRBJ1-5; tentative D call: TRBD1 (5 bases). The germline gives CDR1 GTSNPN, CDR2 SVGIG (reference sequence). V gave up 2 bases and J gave up 5 bases, with 16 bases separating them. The CDR3 length is 15 residues. This CDR3 reads CAWSHPVGGYQPQHF. CDR3 in DNA: TGTGCCTGGAGTCACCCCGTTGGGGGGTATCAGCCCCAGCATTTT.

The chain combines TRBV7-2 with TRBJ2-3; tentative D call: TRBD1 (6 bases). This CDR3 region has 15 residues. Germline CDR1 is SGHTA and CDR2 is FQGNSA. Trimming took 5 bases from V and 7 from J, leaving 19 bases between them. This chain's CDR3 is CASSENQGSVNTQYF. The CDR3 region has the DNA TGTGCCAGCAGCGAAAATCAGGGGTCAGTGAATACGCAGTATTTT.

This clone was recorded once. V and J are TRBV6-1 and TRBJ2-1; tentative D call: TRBD1 (5 bases). Per germline, CDR1 MNHNS and CDR2 SASEGT. Trimming removed 2 bases at V and 3 bases at J, with 17 bases between. CDR3 length: 17 residues. CDR3 sequence: CASSEQGVRVIYNEQFF. The CDR3 bases are TGTGCCAGCAGTGAACAAGGGGTCCGAGTAATCTACAATGAGCAGTTCTTC.

In the case of this clone: Other nucleotide sequences from this sample produce the same CDR3. The rearrangement uses TRBV27 and TRBJ1-1; D unresolved. V was shortened by 6 bases and J by 1 base, with 9 bases between the two germline ends. Germline V gene sequence: CDR1 MNHEY, CDR2 SMNVEV (reference sequence). This CDR3 spans 13 amino acids. The CDR3 region is CASRRRENTEAFF. The CDR3 nucleotides are TGTGCCAGCAGACGTAGGGAGAACACTGAAGCTTTCTTT.

The rearrangement links TRBV5-4 to TRBJ1-5; TRBD1 might be the D (6 bases). Trimming left V 6 bases short and J 6 bases short, with 31 bases between. This CDR3 has 19 residues. Germline loops: CDR1 SGHNT, CDR2 YYREEE (reference sequence). As DNA, the CDR3 is TGTGCCAGCACCCTACGGGGGGTAAACCGGGGGCGGTTGTCTCAGCCCCAGCATTTT. Encoded protein: CASTLRGVNRGRLSQPQHF.

The rearrangement links TRBV3-1 (or the pseudogene TRBV3-2) to TRBJ2-1; 7 bases are shared with TRBD1. The CDR3 spans 12 residues. CDR1 is LGHDT and CDR2 is YNNKEL in the germline V gene (reference sequence). V lost 4 bases to trimming and J lost 12 bases; unmatched junction nucleotides: 6. CDR3 DNA: TGTGCCAGCAGCCCACAGGGGAAGACGCAGTTCTTC. The encoded protein is CASSPQGKTQFF.

CDR3: CATSRVRAMNTEAFF. As DNA, the CDR3 is TGTGCCACCAGCAGAGTGAGGGCTATGAACACTGAAGCTTTCTTT. V gene TRBV15 combines with J gene TRBJ1-1; unclear D gene. Germline assignment: CDR1 LNHNV and CDR2 YYDKDF (reference sequence). V lost 1 base, J lost 0 bases, and 9 bases lay in between. The CDR3 runs to 15 residues.

This clone has only one observation. The chain recombines TRBV6-5 with TRBJ2-7, with TRBD1 matching over 7 bases. The CDR3 spans 13 residues. V lost 3 bases and J lost 6; bases outside the gene matches: 5. CDR1 and CDR2 from the germline V gene are MNHEY and SVGAGI. The CDR3 sequence: CASSYSGGGEQYF. The DNA for the CDR3 is TGTGCCAGCAGTTATTCAGGGGGTGGCGAGCAGTACTTC.